One sample yielded the 9 T cell receptor beta chains listed below, sequenced in a study of T cell responses to AZD1222 COVID-19 vaccine listed by TCRdb under 2021. Receptor libraries were prepared by the immunoSEQ multiplex PCR assay. TCRdb took this table from immuneACCESS and kept in-frame rearrangements with V and J called. Such tables lack part of the clones; where checked against another copy, unresolved V genes explain under half of the gap, and the rest is unexplained. In this sample the table shows about 150,000 clones, about nine tenths of which occur a single time. The leading ten clones occupy approximately 2% of the sample. What the time point label conveys for this sample: baseline before first vaccination. The source was peripheral blood, collected on day 0 of AZD1222 vaccination. These receptors all stem from an adult in good health.

The J gene is TRBJ1-4, the V gene TRBV18, with TRBD1 matching over 10 bases. In germline, CDR1 is KGHSH, CDR2 LQKENI. CDR3 size: 13 residues. Germline trimming cut 6 bases from V and 8 bases from J; bases unmatched to any gene: 3. CDR3 DNA sequence: TGTGCCAGCTCCTGGGACAGGGGAGAAAAACTGTTTTTT. This codes for CASSWDRGEKLFF.

The CDR3 protein is CASSEASGSGYTF. In DNA, the CDR3 is TGTGCCAGCAGTGAAGCGTCAGGGTCCGGCTACACCTTC. The chain employs TRBV2 and TRBJ1-2, with D perhaps matching TRBD1 (5 bases). Trimming cost V 0 bases and J 8 bases, with 10 bases left between them. The CDR3 has 13 amino acids. Germline loops: CDR1 SNHLY, CDR2 FYNNEI.

The chain recombines TRBV9 with TRBJ2-4; TRBD1 aligns across 7 bases. The CDR3 is 16 residues long. CDR1 and CDR2 (germline): SGDLS, YYNGEE. V lost 4 bases, J lost 0 bases, and 7 bases stayed unmatched. The CDR3 DNA reads TGTGCCAGCAGCTTACAGGGGATTGTAGCCAAAAACATTCAGTACTTC. It translates to CASSLQGIVAKNIQYF.

This clone was seen once. The chain carries TRBV28 and TRBJ2-3; the D is unclear. The CDR3 is made up of 11 amino acids. Germline CDR1 is MDHEN and CDR2 is SYDVKM. V shed 3 bases and J shed 5 bases, with 3 bases lying between them. The CDR3 DNA is TGTGCCAGCAGTTTCGTAGATACGCAGTATTTT. It specifies CASSFVDTQYF.

This clone was seen just once. The rearrangement uses TRBV3-1 (or the pseudogene TRBV3-2) and TRBJ1-6, with 7 bases identical to TRBD1. The trim removed 5 bases at V and 0 bases at J, leaving 7 bases unmatched. Germline V gene lookup returns CDR1 LGHDT and CDR2 YNNKEL (reference sequence). The CDR3 consists of 17 residues. DNA for the CDR3: TGTGCCAGCAGCGGAGGGACAGCAAACTCCTATAATTCACCCCTCCACTTT. Translating it yields CASSGGTANSYNSPLHF.

V gene TRBV12-3 or TRBV12-4 combines with J gene TRBJ2-2; D is undetermined. V lost 2 bases and J 6 bases, leaving 4 bases between the germline ends. CDR3 size: 12 residues. The CDR3 DNA reads TGTGCCAGCAGTTTAAGCTCCGGGGAGCTGTTTTTT. It specifies CASSLSSGELFF.

This clone was recorded once. This chain uses TRBV18 with TRBJ2-2, with 8 bases lining up with TRBD2. Germline CDR1 is KGHSH and CDR2 is LQKENI. This CDR3 contains 15 residues. V dropped 2 bases and J dropped 3; count of bases not matched to a gene: 2. CDR3 DNA: TGTGCCAGCTCACCAACGGGAGGGGACACCGGGGAGCTGTTTTTT. It encodes CASSPTGGDTGELFF.

This chain uses TRBV19 with TRBJ2-5; unclear D gene. The CDR3 spans 13 residues. Germline CDR1 and CDR2: LNHDA and SQIVND (reference sequence). The V end lost 3 bases, the J end lost 3 bases, and 8 bases lay between the germline ends. CDR3 sequence reads: CASSIRTEETQYF. CDR3 nucleotides: TGTGCCAGTAGTATCCGTACAGAAGAGACCCAGTACTTC.

This clone has a handful of counts. The rearrangement uses TRBV28 and TRBJ1-2, with TRBD1 matching 8 bases. The J segment lost 6 bases and the V segment lost 5 bases, leaving 8 bases of the junction unmatched. Germline V gene sequence: CDR1 MDHEN, CDR2 SYDVKM. This CDR3 is built from 14 residues. Here the CDR3 DNA reads TGTGCCAGCAGTCTCTGGCAGGGGGCGAATGGCTACACCTTC. As protein: CASSLWQGANGYTF.